Listed below are T cell receptor beta chains from one sample, sequenced in a study of CXCR3-negative and CXCR3-positive naive CD8 T cells. TCRdb reprocessed the 5' RACE reads, keeping one entry per CDR3 protein, no DNA. Its table records approximately 130,000 distinct CDR3 sequences. The sample was naive CXCR3+ CD8+ T cells from blood. These receptors all come from a human donor in good health. Some clones in this sample may be carry-over from other donors' samples. CDR3s include the opening cysteine and the closing phenylalanine or tryptophan. Fields, in order: J gene, V gene, CDR3 protein.

TRBJ2-1 | TRBV7-2 | CASSLGLGQGIHNEQFF
TRBJ2-1 | TRBV14 | CASSQLNRGEQFF
TRBJ2-7 | TRBV7-6 | CASSSVVSEADEQYF
TRBJ2-7 | TRBV12-3/TRBV12-4 | CASSNSPDRVGEQYF
TRBJ2-3 | TRBV7-6 | CASSPRDSPTDTQYF
TRBJ1-1 | TRBV20-1 | CSAAWGAVNTEAFF
TRBJ2-1 | TRBV19 | CASSPVPGLHNEQFF
TRBJ1-1 | TRBV15 | CATSRTVLNTEAFF
TRBJ2-1 | TRBV6-5 | CASRHTGTSGTDEQFF
TRBJ2-1 | TRBV19 | CASSPDPPGGSYNEQFF
TRBJ2-7 | TRBV20-1 | CSAPGPTGAGYEQYF
TRBJ2-1 | TRBV5-1 | CASSLILPDNEQFF
TRBJ2-7 | TRBV14 | CASSQAATYEQYF
TRBJ2-1 | TRBV9 | CASSSRGPGLAGETDYNEQFF
TRBJ2-7 | TRBV29-1 | CSVKGGRSSYEQYF
TRBJ2-7 | TRBV15 | CATSRGPFVQYF
TRBJ2-1 | TRBV12-3/TRBV12-4 | CASSAPQGSPNEQFF
TRBJ2-1 | TRBV7-9 | CASSLGLPNEQFF
TRBJ1-1 | TRBV29-1 | CSVAPHQTVNEAFF
TRBJ2-7 | TRBV6-2/TRBV6-3 | CASSYRAIYEQYF
TRBJ2-6 | TRBV29-1 | CSARATKGSGANALTF
TRBJ1-1 | TRBV5-1 | CASSLGQGAPEAFF
TRBJ1-2 | TRBV28 | CASSLIGMNGYTF
TRBJ2-7 | TRBV29-1 | CSVNSGASYEQYF
TRBJ1-2 | TRBV29-1 | CSVGERDGYTF
TRBJ2-1 | TRBV5-6 | CASRLGAVSYNEQFF
TRBJ2-1 | TRBV15 | CATSSIGPYNEQFF
TRBJ2-7 | TRBV29-1 | CSVEVGPIRGLGEQYF